These T cell receptor beta chains were read from a single sample in a study of cytomegalovirus exposure and HLA in healthy donors. The data were produced by immunoSEQ multiplex PCR, yet TCRdb's version contains in-frame clones alone and is incomplete. The sample has 170,000 or so clones; around 86% are singletons. The sample comprised PBMCs. The receptor source for this set is a man aged 45-60 years in good health and CMV-seronegative. CDR3s include the opening cysteine and the closing phenylalanine or tryptophan. A D gene is named only where the DNA matches it firmly. The listing skips clone size in some rows; elsewhere it reads once, few, many or a size class.

DNA	CDR3	size	V	J	D
TGTGCCAGCAGTCACACACCCCGGAGGGCGGATACGCAGTATTTT	CASSHTPRRADTQYF	once	TRBV6-6	TRBJ2-3	NA
TGTGCCAGCAGCAAGGGACAGGGAGGTTACGAGCAGTACTTC	CASSKGQGGYEQYF	NA	TRBV7-2	TRBJ2-7	TRBD1
TGCAGCGTCCCTGAAGGGCGCGGGGTGGGCACTGAAGCTTTCTTT	CSVPEGRGVGTEAFF	NA	TRBV29-1	TRBJ1-1	NA
TGTGCCAGCAGTTTACGTCCGGGAGGGGAGCAGTACTTC	CASSLRPGGEQYF	NA	TRBV28	TRBJ2-7	TRBD2
TGTGCCAGCAGCTTAGGACAGGGGACCTCCTACGAGCAGTACTTC	CASSLGQGTSYEQYF	NA	TRBV11-2	TRBJ2-7	TRBD1
TGTGCCATCGGAAGACTAGCGGGAGGGGACAATGAGCAGTTCTTC	CAIGRLAGGDNEQFF	NA	TRBV10-3	TRBJ2-1	TRBD2
TGTGCCACCAGCAGAGATAGAGGGTACGAGCAGTACTTC	CATSRDRGYEQYF	NA	TRBV15	TRBJ2-7	NA
TGTGCCAGCAGCGGCCCAACTAATGAAAAACTGTTTTTT	CASSGPTNEKLFF	NA	TRBV14	TRBJ1-4	NA
TGTGCCAGCAGTTTAAGGGACAGGGCCACTGAAGCTTTCTTT	CASSLRDRATEAFF	NA	TRBV28	TRBJ1-1	TRBD1
TGTGCCAGCAGCCTCACTAGCGGATGGGACACAGATACGCAGTATTTT	CASSLTSGWDTDTQYF	NA	TRBV4-2	TRBJ2-3	TRBD2
TGTGCCAGCAGCTCACTACTATCGACTAGCGGGCATACAGATACGCAGTATTTT	CASSSLLSTSGHTDTQYF	NA	TRBV28	TRBJ2-3	TRBD2
TGTGCCAGCAGAGTCGACGGGGGTACCTACAATGAGCAGTTCTTC	CASRVDGGTYNEQFF	NA	TRBV6-5	TRBJ2-1	NA
TGTGCCAGTGGACGGGAGAACACCGGGGAGCTGTTTTTT	CASGRENTGELFF	NA	TRBV11-3	TRBJ2-2	NA
TGTGCCAGTAGTATAACACAGGGAGGGGCCTATGGCTACACCTTC	CASSITQGGAYGYTF	NA	TRBV19	TRBJ1-2	NA
TGCGCCAGCAGCCGCGAAGGGGCGTCTAATCAGCCCCAGCATTTT	CASSREGASNQPQHF	NA	TRBV5-1	TRBJ1-5	NA
TGTGCCAGCGTCCAACATGGGCGGGGACGGAAGACCCAGTACTTC	CASVQHGRGRKTQYF	NA	TRBV9	TRBJ2-5	NA
TGTGCCAGCTCACCGGGAGGCACAGATACGCAGTATTTT	CASSPGGTDTQYF	NA	TRBV18	TRBJ2-3	NA
TGTGCCAGCAGCCAAGAGGCTGCTAGCGGGGGTTTTAGGGAGACCCAGTACTTC	CASSQEAASGGFRETQYF	NA	TRBV4-2	TRBJ2-5	TRBD2
TGTGCCAGTAGTATTGCCAGTCGAGATACGCAGTATTTT	CASSIASRDTQYF	NA	TRBV19	TRBJ2-3	NA
TGTGCCAGCAAGTCCCCCCCCTGGAGGGGCGGGGAGCTGTTTTTT	CASKSPPWRGGELFF	NA	TRBV28	TRBJ2-2	NA
TGTGCCAGCAGTTGGACTAAAGACTATGGCTACACCTTC	CASSWTKDYGYTF	NA	TRBV6-5	TRBJ1-2	NA
TGTGCCAGCAGTTCGCACGGGACACAAGCTAACTATGGCTACACCTTC	CASSSHGTQANYGYTF	NA	TRBV28	TRBJ1-2	NA
TGTGCCAGCAGCTTAAGAAGCGGGGGCAGGGAGACCCAGTACTTC	CASSLRSGGRETQYF	NA	TRBV7-9	TRBJ2-5	TRBD2
TGTGCCAGCACCAGGACAGGGGGTTCGTACGAGCAGTACTTC	CASTRTGGSYEQYF	few	TRBV6-6	TRBJ2-7	TRBD1
TGCAGCGTTGAAAAGCAGGGGGCTCGTGAGCAGTTCTTC	CSVEKQGAREQFF	NA	TRBV29-1	TRBJ2-1	TRBD1